This T cell receptor beta chain was obtained from a study of multiple sclerosis patients with progressive multifocal leukoencephalopathy. TCRdb's table, derived via immunoSEQ multiplex PCR, lists solely in-frame clones and lacks some. The data hold approximately 28,000 clones, with about 87% observed a single time. Time point reported: time of PML onset. All patients had prior interferon beta, and all PML patients were female. The germline gives CDR1 SGHAT, CDR2 FQNNGV. V gave up 5 bases and J gave up 5 bases; unmatched junction bases: 3. CDR3 length equals 12 residues. Sample: PBMCs, taken from a patient treated with natalizumab. This receptor was taken from a woman in her thirties or forties with progressive multifocal leukoencephalopathy. The chain carries TRBV11-2 and TRBJ2-7; TRBD1 aligns across 7 bases. The CDR3 protein is CASSPTGDEQYF. CDR3 nucleotide sequence: TGTGCCAGCAGCCCTACAGGGGACGAGCAGTACTTC. Full variable domain (outside the CDR3, taken from reference TRBV11-2 and TRBJ2-7): EAGVAQSPRYKIIEKRQSVAFWCNPISGHATLYWYQQILGQGPKLLIQFQNNGVVDDSQLPKDRFSAERLKGVDSTLKIQPAKLEDSAVYLCASSPTGDEQYFGPGTRLTVT.